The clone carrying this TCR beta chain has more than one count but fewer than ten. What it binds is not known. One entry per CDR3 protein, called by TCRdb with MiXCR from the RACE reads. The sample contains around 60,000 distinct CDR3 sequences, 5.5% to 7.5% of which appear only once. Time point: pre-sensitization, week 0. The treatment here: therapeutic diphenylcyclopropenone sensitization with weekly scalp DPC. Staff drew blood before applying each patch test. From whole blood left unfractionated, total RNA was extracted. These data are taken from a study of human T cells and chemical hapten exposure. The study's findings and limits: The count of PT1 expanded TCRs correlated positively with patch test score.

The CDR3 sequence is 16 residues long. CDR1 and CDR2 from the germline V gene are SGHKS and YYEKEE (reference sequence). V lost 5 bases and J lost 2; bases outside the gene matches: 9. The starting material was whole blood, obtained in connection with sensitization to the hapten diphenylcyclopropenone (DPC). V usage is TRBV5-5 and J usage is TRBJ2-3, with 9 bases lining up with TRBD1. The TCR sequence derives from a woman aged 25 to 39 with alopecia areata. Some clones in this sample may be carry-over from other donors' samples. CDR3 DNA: TGTGCCAGCAGTCAGAGACAGGGGGGCCCCACAGATACGCAGTATTTT. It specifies CASSQRQGGPTDTQYF.